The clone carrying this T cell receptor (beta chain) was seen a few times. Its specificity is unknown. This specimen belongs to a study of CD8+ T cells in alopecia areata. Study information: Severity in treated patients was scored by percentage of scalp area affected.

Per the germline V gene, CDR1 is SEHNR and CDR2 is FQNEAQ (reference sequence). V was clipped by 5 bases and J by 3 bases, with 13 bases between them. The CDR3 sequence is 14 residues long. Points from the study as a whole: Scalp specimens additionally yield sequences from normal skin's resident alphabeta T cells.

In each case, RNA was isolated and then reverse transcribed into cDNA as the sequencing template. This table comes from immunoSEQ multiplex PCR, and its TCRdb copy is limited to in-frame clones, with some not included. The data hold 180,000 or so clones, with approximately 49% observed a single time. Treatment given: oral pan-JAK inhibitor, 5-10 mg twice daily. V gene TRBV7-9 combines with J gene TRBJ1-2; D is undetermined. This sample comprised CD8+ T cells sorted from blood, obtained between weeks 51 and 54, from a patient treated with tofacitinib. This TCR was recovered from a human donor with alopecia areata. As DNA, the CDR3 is TGTGCCAGCAGCCCTCCGGGAGTCTACTATGGCTACACCTTC. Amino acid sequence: CASSPPGVYYGYTF. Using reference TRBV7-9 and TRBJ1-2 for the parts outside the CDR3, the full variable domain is DTGVSQNPRHKITKRGQNVTFRCDPISEHNRLYWYRQTLGQGPEFLTYFQNEAQLEKSRLLSDRFSAERPKGSFSTLEIQRTEQGDSAMYLCASSPPGVYYGYTFGSGTRLTVV.